The 15 T cell receptor beta chains below all came from one sample that was sequenced in a study of T cell responses to AZD1222 COVID-19 vaccine. TCRdb keeps only in-frame clones here, not all; method: immunoSEQ multiplex PCR. Among about 100,000 clones, about 88% were seen once, and the ten largest hold more than 4.5%. The starting material was peripheral blood, obtained on day 0 of AZD1222 vaccination. Receptors were obtained from an adult in good health.

The chain couples TRBV7-2 to TRBJ2-1; D gene ambiguous. The CDR3 is 13 amino acids. Between the trimmed V and J ends, which lost 3 bases and 3 bases, there was a span of 6 bases. Germline loops: CDR1 SGHTA, CDR2 FQGNSA. In DNA, the CDR3 is TGTGCCAGCAGCTTGGGCAACTACAATGAGCAGTTCTTC. Its protein is CASSLGNYNEQFF. Looking up the rest from reference TRBV7-2 and TRBJ2-1 gives the full variable domain: GAGVSQSPSNKVTEKGKDVELRCDPISGHTALYWYRQSLGQGLEFLIYFQGNSAPDKSGLPSDRFSAERTGGSVSTLTIQRTQQEDSAVYLCASSLGNYNEQFFGPGTRLTVL.

This chain joins TRBV28 and TRBJ1-4, with TRBD1 matching 7 bases. Germline CDR1 MDHEN, CDR2 SYDVKM. Germline trimming cut 7 bases from V and 3 bases from J; bases unmatched to any gene: 5. The CDR3 covers 14 residues. Here the CDR3 DNA reads TGTGCCAGCACCCTAGGGACAGCTAATGAAAAACTGTTTTTT. Its translation is CASTLGTANEKLFF.

The chain recombines TRBV6-5 with TRBJ2-3; 9 bases align to TRBD2. The CDR3 contains 14 residues. With V trimmed by 6 bases and J by 5 bases, 6 bases remained unmatched. The germline V gene encodes CDR1 MNHEY and CDR2 SVGAGI. The DNA for the CDR3 is TGTGCCAGCAGCCGCGGGGGGGCCCAAGATACGCAGTATTTT. It encodes CASSRGGAQDTQYF.

A single count supports this clone. V usage is TRBV9 and J usage is TRBJ2-3; maybe TRBD1 (5 bases). This CDR3 has 15 amino acids. The germline gives CDR1 SGDLS, CDR2 YYNGEE. V gave up 0 bases and J gave up 0 bases, with 8 bases separating them. Here the CDR3 reads CASSVGKGSTDTQYF. CDR3 coding DNA: TGTGCCAGCAGCGTAGGGAAGGGGAGCACAGATACGCAGTATTTT.

The table lists this clone with a few counts. The chain links TRBV5-5 to TRBJ2-2, with D maybe TRBD1 (6 bases). The V and J ends lost 0 bases and 9 bases respectively, with 12 bases between them. The CDR3 length is 14 residues. Per germline, CDR1 SGHKS and CDR2 YYEKEE (reference sequence). The CDR3 sequence: CASSLGDIDRELFF. The CDR3 DNA follows: TGTGCCAGCAGCTTGGGGGACATCGACCGGGAGCTGTTTTTT.

The chain carries TRBV6-5 and TRBJ1-2, with TRBD1 as a possible D gene (5 bases). Germline CDR1 MNHEY, CDR2 SVGAGI. The germline V and J ends were trimmed by 7 bases and 7 bases, with 13 bases remaining between them. CDR3 length: 12 amino acids. The CDR3 DNA sequence: TGTGCCAGCACCACTCTTGGGGCTGGCTACACCTTC. This sequence encodes CASTTLGAGYTF.

The rearrangement joins TRBV18 to TRBJ2-7; D is perhaps TRBD2 (6 bases). Trimming shortened V by 3 bases and J by 4 bases, and 13 bases separated the two germline ends. Per germline, CDR1 KGHSH and CDR2 LQKENI. This CDR3 spans 14 amino acids. CDR3 in amino acids: CASSPRGGYYEQYF. CDR3 nucleotide sequence: TGTGCCAGCTCACCCCGAGGAGGGTATTACGAGCAGTACTTC.

The chain joins TRBV7-9 to TRBJ1-3; no firm D call. The length of the CDR3 is 13 residues. In germline, CDR1 is SEHNR, CDR2 FQNEAQ (reference sequence). Deletions cut 0 bases from V and 3 bases from J, with 3 bases between. CDR3 bases: TGTGCCAGCAGCTTAGCGGATGGAAACACCATATATTTT. As protein: CASSLADGNTIYF.

This sequence joins TRBV5-1 and TRBJ1-6, with unresolved D. This CDR3 is built from 15 residues. V was pared by 0 bases and J by 5 bases, with 9 bases between. Looked up from germline, CDR1 is SGHRS and CDR2 is YFSETQ. CDR3 in amino acids: CASSLVWADNSPLHF. For the CDR3, the DNA is TGCGCCAGCAGCTTGGTATGGGCGGATAATTCACCCCTCCACTTT.

This sequence joins TRBV19 and TRBJ2-3; TRBD2 matches 7 bases. With 5 bases clipped from V and 2 bases from J, the junction kept 7 bases outside the gene matches. This CDR3 comprises 15 residues. The V gene's germline CDR1 is LNHDA and CDR2 SQIVND (reference sequence). CDR3 sequence: CASSPRAGITDTQYF. The CDR3, as DNA: TGTGCCAGTAGTCCTCGAGCGGGGATCACAGATACGCAGTATTTT.

V usage is TRBV6-1 and J usage is TRBJ1-6; no firm D call. Germline values: CDR1 MNHNS, CDR2 SASEGT. With 4 bases removed from V and 2 bases from J, the gap between germline ends came to 18 bases. This CDR3 has 18 amino acids. The CDR3 nucleotides are TGTGCCAGCAGTGGGCTCCGACCTACTGGGGCCTATAATTCACCCCTCCACTTT. As protein: CASSGLRPTGAYNSPLHF.

This chain connects TRBV13 to TRBJ2-2; 12 bases are a match to TRBD2. The CDR3 spans 18 residues. Germline lookup yields CDR1 PRHDT and CDR2 FYEKMQ (reference sequence). The V segment lost 1 base and the J segment 7 bases; nucleotides outside the gene matches: 10. In DNA, the CDR3 is TGTGCCAGCAGCTTAGAGGGGGCTAGCGGGAGGGCCGGCGGGGAGCTGTTTTTT. Translated: CASSLEGASGRAGGELFF.

This rearrangement joins TRBV6-6 to TRBJ1-6; D unresolved. Trimming left V 2 bases short and J 7 bases short, with 6 bases between. This CDR3 has 13 residues. Germline values: CDR1 MNHNY, CDR2 SVGAGI (reference sequence). Here the CDR3 reads CASSYETNSPLHF. The CDR3, as DNA: TGTGCCAGCAGTTACGAGACCAATTCACCCCTCCACTTT.

This chain joins TRBV4-3 and TRBJ2-5; D is perhaps TRBD2 (5 bases). The CDR3 consists of 13 residues. V shed 0 bases and J shed 4 bases, with 6 bases lying between them. Germline values: CDR1 LGHNA, CDR2 YSLEER. The CDR3 sequence: CASSQERAETQYF. The CDR3 DNA reads TGCGCCAGCAGCCAAGAGCGGGCAGAGACCCAGTACTTC.

V is TRBV19 and J is TRBJ1-1, with 7 nucleotides matching TRBD1. The V gene's germline CDR1 is LNHDA and CDR2 SQIVND (reference sequence). V lost 3 bases, J lost 1 base, and 8 bases stayed unmatched. This CDR3 spans 16 amino acids. The CDR3 reads CASSIGRQGWNTEAFF. The CDR3, as DNA: TGTGCCAGTAGTATTGGGCGACAGGGCTGGAACACTGAAGCTTTCTTT.